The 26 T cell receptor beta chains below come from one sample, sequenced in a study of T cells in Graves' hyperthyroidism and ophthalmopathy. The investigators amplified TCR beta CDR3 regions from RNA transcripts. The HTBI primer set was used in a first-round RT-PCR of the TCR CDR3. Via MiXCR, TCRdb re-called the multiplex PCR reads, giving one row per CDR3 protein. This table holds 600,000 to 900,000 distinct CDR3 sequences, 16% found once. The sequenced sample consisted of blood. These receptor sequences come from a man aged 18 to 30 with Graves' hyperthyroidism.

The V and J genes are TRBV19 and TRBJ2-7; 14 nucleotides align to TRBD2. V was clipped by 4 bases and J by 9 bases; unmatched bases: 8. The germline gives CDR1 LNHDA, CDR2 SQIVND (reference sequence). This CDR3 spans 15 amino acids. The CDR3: CASSTPGTSGSRQYF. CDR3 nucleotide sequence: TGTGCCAGTAGTACCCCCGGGACTAGCGGGAGCAGGCAGTACTTC. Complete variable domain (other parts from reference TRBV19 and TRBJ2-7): DGGITQSPKYLFRKEGQNVTLSCEQNLNHDAMYWYRQDPGQGLRLIYYSQIVNDFQKGDIAEGYSVSREKKESFPLTVTSAQKNPTAFYLCASSTPGTSGSRQYFGPGTRLTVT.

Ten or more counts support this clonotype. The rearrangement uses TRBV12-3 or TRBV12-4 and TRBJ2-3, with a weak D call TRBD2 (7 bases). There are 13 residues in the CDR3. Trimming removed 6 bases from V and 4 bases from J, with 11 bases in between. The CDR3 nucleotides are TGTGCCAGCAGGGCGGGGGCAGCAGATACGCAGTATTTT. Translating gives CASRAGAADTQYF.

CDR3 sequence reads: CAISGRPGLAAQETQYF. As DNA, the CDR3 is TGTGCCATCAGTGGTAGGCCGGGACTAGCGGCTCAAGAGACCCAGTACTTC. The chain links TRBV10-3 to TRBJ2-5; TRBD2 aligns across 11 bases. The CDR3 is 17 amino acids. Trimming took 4 bases from V and 2 from J; bases not matched to a gene: 9. Germline CDR1 and CDR2: ENHRY and SYGVKD.

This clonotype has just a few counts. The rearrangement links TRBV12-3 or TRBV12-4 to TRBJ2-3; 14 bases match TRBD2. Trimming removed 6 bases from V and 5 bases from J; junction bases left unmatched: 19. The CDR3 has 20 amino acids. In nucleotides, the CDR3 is TGTGCCAGCAGCCTCAATTTCCGACTAGCGGGAGGGCCCGTGGGAGATACGCAGTATTTT. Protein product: CASSLNFRLAGGPVGDTQYF.

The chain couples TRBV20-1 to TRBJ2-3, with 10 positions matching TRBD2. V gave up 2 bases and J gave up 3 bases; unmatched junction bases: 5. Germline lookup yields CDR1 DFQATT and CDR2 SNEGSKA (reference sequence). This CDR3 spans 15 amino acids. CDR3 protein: CSARKAGGPTDTQYF. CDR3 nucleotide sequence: TGCAGTGCTAGAAAAGCGGGAGGGCCAACAGATACGCAGTATTTT.

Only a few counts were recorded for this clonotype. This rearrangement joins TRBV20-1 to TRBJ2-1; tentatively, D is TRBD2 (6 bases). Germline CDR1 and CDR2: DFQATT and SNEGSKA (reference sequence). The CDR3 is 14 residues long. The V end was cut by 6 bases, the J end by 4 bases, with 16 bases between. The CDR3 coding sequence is TGCAGTGCCACGACTAGTACTTTATACAATGAGCAGTTCTTC. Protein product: CSATTSTLYNEQFF.

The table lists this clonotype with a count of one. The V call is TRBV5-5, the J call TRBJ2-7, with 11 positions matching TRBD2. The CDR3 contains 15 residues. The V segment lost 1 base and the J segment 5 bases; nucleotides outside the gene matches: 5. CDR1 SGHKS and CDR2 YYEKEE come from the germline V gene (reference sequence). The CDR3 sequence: CASSLLLAGVNEQYF. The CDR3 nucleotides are TGTGCCAGCAGCTTGCTACTAGCGGGGGTCAACGAGCAGTACTTC.

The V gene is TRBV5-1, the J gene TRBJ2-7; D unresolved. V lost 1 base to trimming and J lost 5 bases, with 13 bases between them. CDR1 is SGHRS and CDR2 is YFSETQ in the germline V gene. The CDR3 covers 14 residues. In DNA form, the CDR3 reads TGCGCCAGCAGCTTGATACCATTTCCGGACGAGCAGTACTTC. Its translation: CASSLIPFPDEQYF.

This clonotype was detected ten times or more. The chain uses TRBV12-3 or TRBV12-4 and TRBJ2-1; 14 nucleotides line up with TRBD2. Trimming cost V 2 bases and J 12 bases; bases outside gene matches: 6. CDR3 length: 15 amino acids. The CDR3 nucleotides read TGTGCCAGCAGTTTAATCGGGACTAGCGGGAGCGGGCAGTTCTTC. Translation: CASSLIGTSGSGQFF.

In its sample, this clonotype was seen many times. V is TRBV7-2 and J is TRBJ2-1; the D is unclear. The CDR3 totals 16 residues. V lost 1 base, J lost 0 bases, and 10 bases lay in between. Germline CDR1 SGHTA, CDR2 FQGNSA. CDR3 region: CASSLEWGSSYNEQFF. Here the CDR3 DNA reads TGTGCCAGCAGCTTAGAATGGGGTAGCTCCTACAATGAGCAGTTCTTC.

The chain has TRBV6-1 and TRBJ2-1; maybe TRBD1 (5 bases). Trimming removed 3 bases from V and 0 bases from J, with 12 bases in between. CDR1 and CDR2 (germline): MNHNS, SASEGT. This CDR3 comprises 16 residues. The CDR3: CASSDVGASSYNEQFF. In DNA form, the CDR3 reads TGTGCCAGCAGTGACGTTGGGGCGAGCTCCTACAATGAGCAGTTCTTC.

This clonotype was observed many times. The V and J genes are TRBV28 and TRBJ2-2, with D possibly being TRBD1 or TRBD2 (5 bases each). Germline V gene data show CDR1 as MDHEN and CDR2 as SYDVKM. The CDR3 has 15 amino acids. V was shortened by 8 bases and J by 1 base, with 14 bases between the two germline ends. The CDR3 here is CASLSGRLNTGELFF. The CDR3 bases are TGTGCCAGCTTATCGGGACGTCTGAACACCGGGGAGCTGTTTTTT.

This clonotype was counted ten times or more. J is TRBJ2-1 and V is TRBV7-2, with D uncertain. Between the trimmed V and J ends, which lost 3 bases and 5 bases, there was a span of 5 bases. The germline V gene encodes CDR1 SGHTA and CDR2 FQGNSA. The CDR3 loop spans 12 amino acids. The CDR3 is CASSFIHNEQFF. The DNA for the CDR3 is TGTGCCAGCAGCTTTATTCACAATGAGCAGTTCTTC.

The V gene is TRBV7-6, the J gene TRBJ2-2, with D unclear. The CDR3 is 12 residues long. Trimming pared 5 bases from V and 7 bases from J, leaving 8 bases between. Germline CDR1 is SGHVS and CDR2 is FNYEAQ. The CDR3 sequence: CASSPTIGELFF. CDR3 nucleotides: TGTGCCAGCAGCCCCACAATCGGGGAGCTGTTTTTT.

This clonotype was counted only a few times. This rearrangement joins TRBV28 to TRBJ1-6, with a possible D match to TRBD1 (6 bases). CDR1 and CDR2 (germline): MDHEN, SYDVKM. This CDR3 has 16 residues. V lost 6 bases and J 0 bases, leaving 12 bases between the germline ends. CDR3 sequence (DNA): TGTGCCAGCAGGGGGGCTGGGAGCTCCTATAATTCACCCCTCCACTTT. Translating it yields CASRGAGSSYNSPLHF. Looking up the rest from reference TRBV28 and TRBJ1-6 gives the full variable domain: DVKVTQSSRYLVKRTGEKVFLECVQDMDHENMFWYRQDPGLGLRLIYFSYDVKMKEKGDIPEGYSVSREKKERFSLILESASTNQTSMYLCASRGAGSSYNSPLHFGNGTRLTVT.

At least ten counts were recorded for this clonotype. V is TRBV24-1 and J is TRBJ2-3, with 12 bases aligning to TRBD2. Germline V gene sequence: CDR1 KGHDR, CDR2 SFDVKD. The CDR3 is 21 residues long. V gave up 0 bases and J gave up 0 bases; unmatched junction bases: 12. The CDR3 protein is CATSDLPGLAGIGSSTDTQYF. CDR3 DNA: TGTGCCACCAGTGATTTGCCGGGACTAGCGGGCATCGGTTCTAGCACAGATACGCAGTATTTT.

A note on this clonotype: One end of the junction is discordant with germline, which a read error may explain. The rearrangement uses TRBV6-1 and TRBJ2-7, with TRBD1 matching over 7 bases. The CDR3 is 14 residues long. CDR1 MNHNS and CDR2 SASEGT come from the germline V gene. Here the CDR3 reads CASSESGGPYEQCF. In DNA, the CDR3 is TGTGCCAGCAGTGAGTCAGGGGGACCCTACGAGCAGTGCTTC.

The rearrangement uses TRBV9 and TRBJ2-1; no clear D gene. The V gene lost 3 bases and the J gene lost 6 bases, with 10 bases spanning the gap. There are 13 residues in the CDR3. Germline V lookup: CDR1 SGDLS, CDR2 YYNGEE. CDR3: CASSGTDGNEQFF. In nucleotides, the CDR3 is TGTGCCAGCAGCGGGACGGACGGCAATGAGCAGTTCTTC.

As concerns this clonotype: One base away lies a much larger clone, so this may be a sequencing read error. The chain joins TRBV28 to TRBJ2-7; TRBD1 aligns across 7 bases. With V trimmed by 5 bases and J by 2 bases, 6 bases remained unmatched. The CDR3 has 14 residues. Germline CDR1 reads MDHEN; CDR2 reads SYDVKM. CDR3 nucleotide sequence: TGTGCCAGCAGTCCAGGGGGTTCCGCCTACGAGCAGTACTTC. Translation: CASSPGGSAYEQYF. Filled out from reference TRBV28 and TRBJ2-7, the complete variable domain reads DVKVTQSSRYLVKRTGEKVFLECVQDMDHENMFWYRQDPGLGLRLIYFSYDVKMKEKGDIPEGYSVSREKKERFSLILESASTNQTSMYLCASSPGGSAYEQYFGPGTRLTVT.

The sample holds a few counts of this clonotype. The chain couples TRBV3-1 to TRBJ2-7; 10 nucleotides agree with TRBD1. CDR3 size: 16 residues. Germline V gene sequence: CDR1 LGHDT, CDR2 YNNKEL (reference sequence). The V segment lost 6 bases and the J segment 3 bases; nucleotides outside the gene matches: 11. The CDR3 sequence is CASSPRLGQGGYEQYF. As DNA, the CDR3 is TGTGCCAGCAGTCCGCGACTTGGACAGGGGGGCTACGAGCAGTACTTC.

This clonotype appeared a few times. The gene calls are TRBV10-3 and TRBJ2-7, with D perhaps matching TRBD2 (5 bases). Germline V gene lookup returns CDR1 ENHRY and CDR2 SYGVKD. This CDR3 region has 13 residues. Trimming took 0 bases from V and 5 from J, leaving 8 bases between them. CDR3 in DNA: TGTGCCATCAGTGAGTCGGCTAGCAACGAGCAGTACTTC. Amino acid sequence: CAISESASNEQYF.

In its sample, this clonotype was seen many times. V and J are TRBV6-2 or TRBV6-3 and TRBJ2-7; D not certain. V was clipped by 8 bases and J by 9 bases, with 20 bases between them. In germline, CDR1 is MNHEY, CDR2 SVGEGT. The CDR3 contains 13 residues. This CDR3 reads CASVPGTRHGQYF. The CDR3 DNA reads TGTGCCAGCGTACCAGGAACCCGTCACGGGCAGTACTTC.

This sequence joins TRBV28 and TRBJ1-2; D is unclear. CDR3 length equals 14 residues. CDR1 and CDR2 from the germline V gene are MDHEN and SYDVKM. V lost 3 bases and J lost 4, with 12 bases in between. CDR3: CASSLPSGVYGYTF. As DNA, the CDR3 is TGTGCCAGCAGTTTGCCCTCGGGAGTCTATGGCTACACCTTC.

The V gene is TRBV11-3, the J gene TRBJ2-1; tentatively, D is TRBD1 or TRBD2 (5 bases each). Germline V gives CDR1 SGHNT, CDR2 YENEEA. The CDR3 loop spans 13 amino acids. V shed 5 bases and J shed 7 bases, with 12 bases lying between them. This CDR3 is CASSTRDGNEQFF. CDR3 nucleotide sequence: TGTGCCAGCAGCACCCGGGACGGAAATGAGCAGTTCTTC.

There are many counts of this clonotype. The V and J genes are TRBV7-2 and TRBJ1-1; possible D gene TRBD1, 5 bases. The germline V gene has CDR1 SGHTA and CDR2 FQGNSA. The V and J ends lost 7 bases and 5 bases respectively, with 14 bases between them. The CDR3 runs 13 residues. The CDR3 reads CASTVRGETEAFF. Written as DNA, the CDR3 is TGTGCCAGCACCGTTAGGGGTGAAACTGAAGCTTTCTTT.

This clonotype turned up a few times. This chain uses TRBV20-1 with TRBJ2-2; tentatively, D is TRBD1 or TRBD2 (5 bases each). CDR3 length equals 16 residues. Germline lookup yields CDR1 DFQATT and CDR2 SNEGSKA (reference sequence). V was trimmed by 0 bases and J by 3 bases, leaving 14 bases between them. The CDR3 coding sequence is TGCAGTGCTAGAGATGGGCAGCGAGGGGACACCGGGGAGCTGTTTTTT. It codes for CSARDGQRGDTGELFF.